A selection of T cell receptor beta chains follows, all from one sample in a study of T cells in localized non-small cell lung cancer. TCRdb keeps only in-frame clones here, not all; method: immunoSEQ multiplex PCR. Among over 2,500 clones, 22% were seen once, and the ten largest hold around 7.7%. The input for sequencing was lung tumor tissue, taken before any cancer treatment. These receptors were collected from a male donor aged 60 or over with stage III squamous cell lung carcinoma. CDR3s include the opening cysteine and the closing phenylalanine or tryptophan. Each record gives: J gene, V gene, clone size, D gene, CDR3 protein, CDR3 DNA. D genes are given only for firm matches. Size is omitted from some rows. Given values are once, few, many or a class for expanded clones.

TRBJ1-5 | TRBV6-8 | . | TRBD1 | CASRQTGINQPQHF | TGTGCCAGCAGACAGACAGGGATCAATCAGCCCCAGCATTTT
TRBJ2-7 | TRBV9 | . | . | CASSVEVNSYEQYF | TGTGCCAGCAGCGTAGAGGTTAATTCCTACGAGCAGTACTTC
TRBJ1-2 | TRBV7-5 | few | . | CASSLAGVIYGYTF | TGTGCCAGCAGCTTGGCCGGAGTCATCTATGGCTACACCTTC
TRBJ2-7 | TRBV5-1 | . | TRBD1 | CASSFGQGQYEQYF | TGCGCCAGCAGCTTCGGACAGGGACAATACGAGCAGTACTTC
TRBJ1-1 | TRBV9 | few | . | CASSVDALSTEAFF | TGTGCCAGCAGCGTGGACGCTCTATCAACTGAAGCTTTCTTT
TRBJ2-1 | TRBV9 | . | TRBD1 | CASRDRGYNEQFF | TGTGCCAGCAGGGACAGGGGCTACAATGAGCAGTTCTTC
TRBJ1-1 | TRBV6-8 | . | TRBD1 | CAIRQGMENTEAFF | TGTGCCATCAGACAGGGAATGGAAAACACTGAAGCTTTCTTT
TRBJ2-3 | TRBV19 | . | TRBD2 | CASSIGLADTQYF | TGTGCCAGTAGTATCGGACTAGCAGATACGCAGTATTTT
TRBJ2-3 | TRBV19 | . | . | CASGGRSADTQYF | TGTGCCAGCGGGGGGCGGTCGGCAGATACGCAGTATTTT
TRBJ2-7 | TRBV12-5 | . | TRBD1 | CAEEGQVRGHEQYF | TGTGCCGAGGAGGGCCAGGTCAGGGGGCACGAGCAGTACTTC
TRBJ2-5 | TRBV9 | few | . | CASSVDFQETQYF | TGTGCCAGCAGCGTAGATTTCCAAGAGACCCAGTACTTC
TRBJ2-2 | TRBV11-3 | medium-sized | TRBD2 | CASTWTSGVNTGELFF | TGTGCCAGCACCTGGACTAGCGGGGTTAACACCGGGGAGCTGTTTTTT
TRBJ2-5 | TRBV9 | . | . | CASSPQPRDYQETQYF | TGTGCCAGCAGCCCCCAGCCCCGGGACTACCAAGAGACCCAGTACTTC
TRBJ1-1 | TRBV18 | . | . | CASSPSGGGRYTEAFF | TGTGCCAGCTCCCCCTCGGGTGGGGGGCGGTATACTGAAGCTTTCTTT
TRBJ2-2 | TRBV5-1 | . | . | CASSSARAHANTGELFF | TGCGCCAGCAGCTCTGCCAGGGCCCACGCGAACACCGGGGAGCTGTTTTTT
TRBJ2-3 | TRBV14 | . | . | CASSQRRFWGAGDTQYF | TGTGCCAGCAGCCAAAGACGGTTTTGGGGAGCGGGAGATACGCAGTATTTT
TRBJ1-1 | TRBV11-3 | medium-sized | . | CASSPGLANTEAFF | TGTGCCAGCAGCCCCGGACTGGCGAACACTGAAGCTTTCTTT
TRBJ1-5 | TRBV11-3 | . | . | CASSLGSAFSNQPQHF | TGTGCCAGCAGCTTGGGTTCAGCCTTTAGCAATCAGCCCCAGCATTTT
TRBJ2-7 | TRBV11-3 | few | TRBD2 | CASSLVPGLAGGHYEQYF | TGTGCCAGCAGCTTAGTCCCGGGACTAGCGGGGGGACACTACGAGCAGTACTTC
TRBJ1-4 | TRBV11-3 | few | . | CASSFDSSNEKLFF | TGTGCCAGCAGCTTTGACAGTAGTAATGAAAAACTGTTTTTT